The following is a T cell receptor beta chain sequence with its context. The antigen it recognizes is unknown. No base qualities exist here, and no much larger clone lies one base off it. The sample belongs to a study of identical twins listed by TCRdb under 2016. About the full investigation: TCR alpha and beta repertoires from monozygotic twins, unrelated adults of various ages and cord blood were deep-sequenced to test whether fetal clonotypes persist. To rule out contamination, the twin experiments were replicated at different times with different library preparation protocols. Study-wide findings and limitations: Because the same donors could not be followed over many years, the conclusions relied on cross-sectional statistical analysis. Zero-insertion analyses could be partly confounded by invariant T cells such as MAIT and iNKT, although diverse VJ usage argued against such confounding for most clonotypes. Recombination models systematically underestimated out-of-frame TCR alpha sharing in monozygotic twins but agreed with sharing between unrelated individuals. The excess sharing between twins in beta out-of-frame sequences was weaker because fewer shared sequences reduced the signal-to-noise ratio. Compared with coincidental sharing between unrelated individuals, an excess of low generation-probability sequences was observed among out-of-frame TCR alpha sequences shared between twins. Abundant cord blood beta clonotypes had fewer insertions, young adult naive repertoires showed a similar but weaker trend, and memory repertoires showed no such trend.

All donors were healthy Caucasians. Three pairs of female monozygotic twins, all aged roughly 18 to 29 years, made up the twin cohort. CD4+ and CD8+ T cell populations were isolated with positive isolation kits from Invitrogen. Preparation of the library involved 5' RACE. TCRdb shows the sequencer as Illumina HiSeq 2000. A universal primer binding site was added through template switching, and the final cDNA carried a unique molecular identifier so that TCR cDNA molecules could be counted accurately. First-strand cDNA for TCR alpha and beta chains was synthesized from specific primers in the conserved constant-segment region. Each cDNA library was double barcoded, with a SMART-Mk sample barcode plus Illumina barcodes, to control for contamination. TruSeq adapter sequences along with Illumina sample barcodes were introduced in two successive PCR steps. The Illumina HiSeq platform was used with custom primers to sequence TCR alpha and beta cDNA libraries. Per the original workflow: Unique molecular identifiers were extracted from raw reads with MiGEC, and CDR3 positions were determined with MiXCR. For each individual, recombination models were inferred using an EM algorithm with the repgenHMM and IGoR tools. Shared clonotypes were analyzed with the tcR package in R, and sharing was normalized by the product of cloneset sizes. To study raw recombination without the effects of thymic and clonal selection, out-of-frame nonproductive sequences were analyzed. The public reads were reanalyzed by TCRdb: fastp trimming at Q25, MiXCR alignment, in-frame beta chains only. Each CDR3 protein appears once, grouped with its most common genes and DNA. It is TCRdb's table, rather than the study itself, that gives the V and J calls and clone size. This sample has some 320,000 distinct CDR3 sequences in its table, and 9% to 15% of those were observed once. More than 6% of the sample is taken by the ten largest.

From the cysteine up to the phenylalanine, the CDR3 has a length of 17 residues. The only DNA kept is the CDR3, 51 bases in frame from the first base. From a lookup of the germline V gene, CDR1 and CDR2 are LGHNA and YNFKEQ. V has 1 base trimmed and J has 7 bases trimmed; junction bases matching no gene number 11. The same sample was also used in a study of yellow fever vaccine responses in identical twins. Per the second study: The authors reported that the T cell response to vaccination in identical twins appeared partly convergent and partly personalized. In the study, vaccine-responding T cell clones were precisely tracked in identical twins.

What was sequenced was CD8+ T cells sorted from blood. The receptor was isolated from a woman aged 18-29 years in good health. The chain employs TRBV4-2 and TRBJ2-3; 10 bases in the middle match TRBD2. The nucleotide sequence is TGTGCCAGCAGCCAAGCCGTAGCGGGAGGCTGGACAAATACGCAGTATTTT. It is translated as CASSQAVAGGWTNTQYF.